This T cell receptor (beta chain) was documented in a study of T cells expressing NK-cell markers. Overall study context: The eight sequenced donors comprised seven who were HCMV-seropositive and one who was seronegative.

Broader study findings: In a handful of donors, dominant NKG2C+ clonotypes were roughly 1.0-8% of CD8+ T cells.

CDR3 length equals 14 residues. CDR1 is LNHDA, CDR2 SQIVND, per germline (reference sequence). In regard to this clonotype: What it binds is not known.

TCRdb reprocessed the 5' RACE reads; each CDR3 protein has one entry and no DNA is given. The sample data list about 140,000 distinct CDR3 sequences. The receptor's source is a man aged 18 to 30 in good health. Material for sequencing was blood T cells: a sorted CD56 or NKG2C T cell subset, CD4+ or CD8+ T cells, or bulk PBMC T cells (not recorded which). The rearrangement joins TRBV19 to TRBJ1-1; TCRdb designates TRBD1, a call that cannot be tested without DNA. Here the CDR3 reads CASSMGPGMAEAFF.